This TCR beta chain was sequenced for a study of T-cell memory formation after mild COVID-19. Study context: The two donors had largely donor-specific TCR clusters.

The germline gives CDR1 DFQATT, CDR2 SNEGSKA (reference sequence). The CDR3 length is 12 residues. Trimming left V 6 bases short and J 5 bases short, with 14 bases between. A note on this clonotype: Its specificity is unknown.

Overall study results and limits: Pre-infection memory carried some responding clones, suggesting that cross-reactive memory joined. Among clones contracting day 15 to 85, CD4/CD8 was balanced, whereas later expanders leaned CD4+.

TCRdb reanalysed the 5' RACE reads using MiXCR and keeps one entry per CDR3 protein. Of approximately 500,000 distinct CDR3 sequences detected, approximately 25% appear once; the ten largest clones hold about 12%. Source material: PBMCs or a T cell subset sorted from them (not recorded which). The J gene is TRBJ2-7, the V gene TRBV20-1; D might be TRBD2 (7 bases). This sequence originates from an adult woman who had mild COVID-19 (a few samples of this study predate the infection). Cell type and time point are not known. In nucleotides, the CDR3 is TGCAGTGCCCGGGGGGCGCTTAACGAGCAGTACTTC. Protein: CSARGALNEQYF.